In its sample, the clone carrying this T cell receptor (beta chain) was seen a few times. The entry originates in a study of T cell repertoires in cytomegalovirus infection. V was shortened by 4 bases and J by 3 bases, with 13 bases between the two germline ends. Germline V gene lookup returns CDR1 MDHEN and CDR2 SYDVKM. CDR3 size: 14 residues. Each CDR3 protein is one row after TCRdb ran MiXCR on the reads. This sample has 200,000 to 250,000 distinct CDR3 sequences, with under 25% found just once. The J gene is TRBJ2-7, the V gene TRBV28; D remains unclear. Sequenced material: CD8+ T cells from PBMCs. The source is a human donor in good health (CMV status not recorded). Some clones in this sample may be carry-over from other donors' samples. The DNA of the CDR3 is TGTGCCAGCAGTTCCAGTGCTAACAGCTACGAGCAGTACTTC. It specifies CASSSSANSYEQYF.